Sequencing of this TCR beta chain was carried out in a study of OX40 agonist ivuxolimab in advanced cancers. Generated by immunoSEQ multiplex PCR, the TCRdb table keeps only in-frame clones and is missing some. There are 45,000 to 60,000 clones in the sample; more than 75% occur only once, and about a tenth lies in the top ten. Germline CDR1 reads SEHNR; CDR2 reads FQNEAQ (reference sequence). Trimming shortened V by 3 bases and J by 0 bases, and 17 bases separated the two germline ends. This CDR3 is 17 amino acids long. The source of this sequence is an adult with an advanced solid tumor such as melanoma, head and neck, liver or kidney cancer. The chain couples TRBV7-9 to TRBJ1-2; TRBD1 is a possible D gene (5 bases). Sequencing was performed on CD4+ or CD8+ T cells sorted from blood, taken in a trial of the OX40 agonist ivuxolimab. The CDR3 loop reads CASSFPGRLASNYGYTF. DNA of the CDR3: TGTGCCAGCAGCTTCCCGGGACGACTCGCTTCTAACTATGGCTACACCTTC.